This TCR beta chain was sequenced for a study of blood T cell repertoires in COVID-19. TCRdb keeps only in-frame clones here, not all; method: immunoSEQ multiplex PCR. The top ten hold under 2% of the sample, which has around 110,000 clones, about nine tenths seen once. Germline V lookup: CDR1 MNHEY, CDR2 SVGAGI. V lost 8 bases, J lost 4 bases, and 5 bases stayed unmatched. The CDR3 contains 13 residues. This sequence originates from a human donor with active COVID-19. The donor label of this sample is uncertain. This chain connects TRBV6-5 to TRBJ1-1; 9 nucleotides match TRBD1. Specimen: peripheral blood. CDR3 sequence: CASGGTGTTEAFF. For the CDR3, the DNA is TGTGCCAGCGGGGGGACAGGGACCACTGAAGCTTTCTTT.